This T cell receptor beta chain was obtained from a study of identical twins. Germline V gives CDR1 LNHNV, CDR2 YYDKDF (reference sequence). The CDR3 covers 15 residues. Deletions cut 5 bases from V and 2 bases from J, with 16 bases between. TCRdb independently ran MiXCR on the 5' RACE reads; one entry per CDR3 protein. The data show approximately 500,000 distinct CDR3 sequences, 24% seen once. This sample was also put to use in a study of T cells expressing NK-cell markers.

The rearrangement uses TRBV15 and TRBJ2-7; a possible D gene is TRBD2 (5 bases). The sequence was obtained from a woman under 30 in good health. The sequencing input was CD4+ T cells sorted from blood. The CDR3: CATSLGRTLTYEQYF. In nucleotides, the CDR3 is TGTGCCACCAGCTTAGGCCGGACTTTAACCTACGAGCAGTACTTC.